This is a list of T cell receptor beta chains from one sample in a study of Ad26.COV2.S vaccination and SARS-CoV-2 variants. Repertoires were generated with immunoSEQ multiplex PCR, while TCRdb's copy carries only in-frame clones and drops some. Of hundreds of thousands of clones listed, around 83% are singletons. The specimen comprised peripheral blood, sampled in a trial of Ad26.COV2.S vaccine versus placebo. The receptor source for this set is a person aged 18 to 59 who received the Ad26.COV2.S COVID-19 vaccine or a placebo. Both conserved end residues are part of each CDR3. Fields, in order: J gene, V gene, CDR3 length, CDR3 protein.

J gene: TRBJ1-3
V gene: TRBV19
CDR3 length: 14
CDR3 protein: CASAEGYSGNTIYF

J gene: TRBJ2-7
V gene: TRBV2
CDR3 length: 13
CDR3 protein: CASSRDSDYEQYF

J gene: TRBJ2-2
V gene: TRBV5-1
CDR3 length: 14
CDR3 protein: CASTPRANTGELFF

J gene: TRBJ2-7
V gene: TRBV4-3
CDR3 length: 15
CDR3 protein: CASSQDLDGEYEQYF

J gene: TRBJ2-7
V gene: TRBV27
CDR3 length: 14
CDR3 protein: CASSDWTGSYEQYF

J gene: TRBJ2-7
V gene: TRBV4-3
CDR3 length: 14
CDR3 protein: CASSPARQPYEQYF

J gene: TRBJ1-3
V gene: TRBV9
CDR3 length: 14
CDR3 protein: CASSVRGAGNTIYF

J gene: TRBJ1-2
V gene: TRBV30
CDR3 length: 12
CDR3 protein: CAWGRQAYGYTF

J gene: TRBJ2-2
V gene: TRBV4-3
CDR3 length: 17
CDR3 protein: CASSQEATAGVAGELFF

J gene: TRBJ2-1
V gene: TRBV21-1
CDR3 length: 14
CDR3 protein: CASSKKVILHEQFF